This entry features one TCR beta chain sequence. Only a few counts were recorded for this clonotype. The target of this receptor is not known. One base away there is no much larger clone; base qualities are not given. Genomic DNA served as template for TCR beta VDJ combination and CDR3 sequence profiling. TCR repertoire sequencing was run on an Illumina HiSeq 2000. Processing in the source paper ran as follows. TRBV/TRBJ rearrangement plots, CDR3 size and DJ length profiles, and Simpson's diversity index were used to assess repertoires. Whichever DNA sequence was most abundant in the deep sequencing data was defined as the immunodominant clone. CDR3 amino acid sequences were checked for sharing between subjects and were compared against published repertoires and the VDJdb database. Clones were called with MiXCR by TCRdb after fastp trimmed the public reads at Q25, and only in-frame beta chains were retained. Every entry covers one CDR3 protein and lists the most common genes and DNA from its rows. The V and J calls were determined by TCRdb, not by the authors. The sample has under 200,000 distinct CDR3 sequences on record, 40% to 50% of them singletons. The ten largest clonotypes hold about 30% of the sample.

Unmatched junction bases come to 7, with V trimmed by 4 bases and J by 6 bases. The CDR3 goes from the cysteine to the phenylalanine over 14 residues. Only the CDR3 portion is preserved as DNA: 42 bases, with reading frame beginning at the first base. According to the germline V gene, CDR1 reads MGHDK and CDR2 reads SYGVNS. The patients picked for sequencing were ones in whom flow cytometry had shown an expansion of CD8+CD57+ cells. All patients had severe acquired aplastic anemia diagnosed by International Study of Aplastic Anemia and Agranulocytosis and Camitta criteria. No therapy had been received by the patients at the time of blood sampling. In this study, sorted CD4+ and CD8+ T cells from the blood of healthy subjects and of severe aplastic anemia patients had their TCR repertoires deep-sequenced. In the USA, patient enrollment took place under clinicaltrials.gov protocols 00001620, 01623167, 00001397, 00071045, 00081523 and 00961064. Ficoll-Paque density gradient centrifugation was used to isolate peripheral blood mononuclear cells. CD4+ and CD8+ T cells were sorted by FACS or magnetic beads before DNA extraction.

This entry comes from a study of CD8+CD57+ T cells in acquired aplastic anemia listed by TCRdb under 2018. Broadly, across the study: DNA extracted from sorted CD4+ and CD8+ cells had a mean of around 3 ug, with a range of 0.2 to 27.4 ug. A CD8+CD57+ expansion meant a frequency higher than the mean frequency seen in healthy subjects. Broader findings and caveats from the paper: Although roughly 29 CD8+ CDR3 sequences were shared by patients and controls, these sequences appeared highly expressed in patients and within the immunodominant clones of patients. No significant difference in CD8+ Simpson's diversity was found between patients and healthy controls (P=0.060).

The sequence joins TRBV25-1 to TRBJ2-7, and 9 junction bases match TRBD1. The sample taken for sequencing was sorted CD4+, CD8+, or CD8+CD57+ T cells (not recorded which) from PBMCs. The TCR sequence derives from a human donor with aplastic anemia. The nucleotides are TGTGCCAGCAGTGGACAGGGGGATTCGGGCGAGCAGTACTTC. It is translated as CASSGQGDSGEQYF.